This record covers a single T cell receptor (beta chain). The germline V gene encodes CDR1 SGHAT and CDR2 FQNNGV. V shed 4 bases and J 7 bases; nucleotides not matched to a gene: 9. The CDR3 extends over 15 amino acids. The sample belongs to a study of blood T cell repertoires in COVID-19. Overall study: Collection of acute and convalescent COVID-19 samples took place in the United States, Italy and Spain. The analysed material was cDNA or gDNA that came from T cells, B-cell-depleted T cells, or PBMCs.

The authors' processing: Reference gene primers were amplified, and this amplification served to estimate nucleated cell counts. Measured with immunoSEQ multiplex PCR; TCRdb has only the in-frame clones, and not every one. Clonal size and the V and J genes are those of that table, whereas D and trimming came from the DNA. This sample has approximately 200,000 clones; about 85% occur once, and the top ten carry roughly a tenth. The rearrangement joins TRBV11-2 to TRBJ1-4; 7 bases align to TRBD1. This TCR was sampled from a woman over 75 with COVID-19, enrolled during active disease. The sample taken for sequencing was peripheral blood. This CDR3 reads CASSSQTGWGEKLFF. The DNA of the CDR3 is TGTGCCAGCAGCTCACAGACAGGGTGGGGTGAAAAACTGTTTTTT. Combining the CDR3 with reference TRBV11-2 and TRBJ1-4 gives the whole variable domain EAGVAQSPRYKIIEKRQSVAFWCNPISGHATLYWYQQILGQGPKLLIQFQNNGVVDDSQLPKDRFSAERLKGVDSTLKIQPAKLEDSAVYLCASSSQTGWGEKLFFGSGTQLSVL.